Each of the 30 T cell receptor beta chains below was sequenced from the same sample in a study of siplizumab effects on memory and regulatory T cells. Profiling relied on immunoSEQ multiplex PCR, and the TCRdb table lists in-frame clones only, not all of them. The sample contains about 82,000 clones, about nine tenths of which appear only once. The sequencing sample was made of Tregs sorted from blood. These receptors were obtained from a human donor in good health.

The chain joins TRBV15 to TRBJ2-7; 7 positions match TRBD1. CDR1 and CDR2 from the germline V gene are LNHNV and YYDKDF (reference sequence). J was trimmed by 2 bases and V by 3 bases; bases with no gene match: 7. The CDR3 spans 15 residues. CDR3 sequence: CATSRSRDSPYEQYF. The CDR3 nucleotides read TGTGCCACCAGCAGGAGCCGGGACAGCCCCTACGAGCAGTACTTC. The full variable domain, rest sourced from reference TRBV15 and TRBJ2-7, is DAMVIQNPRYQVTQFGKPVTLSCSQTLNHNVMYWYQQKSSQAPKLLFHYYDKDFNNEADTPDNFQSRRPNTSFCFLDIRSPGLGDTAMYLCATSRSRDSPYEQYFGPGTRLTVT.

The table lists this clone with a few counts. This chain links TRBV7-2 with TRBJ2-3; the match to TRBD2 covers 16 bases. Looked up from germline, CDR1 is SGHTA and CDR2 is FQGNSA. The CDR3 spans 16 residues. The V and J ends lost 5 bases and 5 bases, in that order; junction bases with no gene match: 4. As DNA, the CDR3 is TGTGCCAGCAGCCGGGGACTAGCGGGGGGGCAAGATACGCAGTATTTT. Translation gives CASSRGLAGGQDTQYF. The entire variable domain, with the rest obtained from reference TRBV7-2 and TRBJ2-3, is as follows: GAGVSQSPSNKVTEKGKDVELRCDPISGHTALYWYRQSLGQGLEFLIYFQGNSAPDKSGLPSDRFSAERTGGSVSTLTIQRTQQEDSAVYLCASSRGLAGGQDTQYFGPGTRLTVL.

V usage is TRBV30 and J usage is TRBJ1-2; 9 positions agree with TRBD1. This CDR3 comprises 13 residues. Unmatched junction bases numbered 3, after V lost 1 base and J lost 6 bases. In germline, CDR1 is GTSNPN, CDR2 SVGIG (reference sequence). This chain's CDR3 is CAWSARQGDGYTF. In nucleotides, the CDR3 is TGTGCCTGGAGTGCTAGACAGGGGGATGGCTACACCTTC. The full variable domain, with the rest looked up from reference TRBV30 and TRBJ1-2, is SQTIHQWPATLVQPVGSPLSLECTVEGTSNPNLYWYRQAAGRGLQLLFYSVGIGQISSEVPQNLSASRPQDRQFILSSKKLLLSDSGFYLCAWSARQGDGYTFGSGTRLTVV.

This sequence joins TRBV9 and TRBJ1-3, with a tentative D call TRBD1 (6 bases). Trimming left V 0 bases short and J 2 bases short, with 12 bases between. This CDR3 is 16 amino acids long. The germline CDR1 and CDR2 sequences are SGDLS and YYNGEE. The CDR3 sequence is CASSVGGRGPGNTIYF. The DNA of the CDR3 is TGTGCCAGCAGCGTAGGCGGCAGGGGACCTGGAAACACCATATATTTT. The full variable domain, in which reference TRBV9 and TRBJ1-3 provide the parts outside the CDR3, is DSGVTQTPKHLITATGQRVTLRCSPRSGDLSVYWYQQSLDQGLQFLIQYYNGEERAKGNILERFSAQQFPDLHSELNLSSLELGDSALYFCASSVGGRGPGNTIYFGEGSWLTVV.

The chain employs TRBV7-3 and TRBJ1-1, with a tentative D call TRBD1 (5 bases). In germline, CDR1 is SGHTA, CDR2 FQGTGA. The CDR3 totals 16 residues. The ends were cut back, 0 bases at V and 3 bases at J, with 14 bases in the middle. The CDR3 DNA reads TGTGCCAGCAGCTTAACTCTAGGCAGGGAGTACACTGAAGCTTTCTTT. It yields the protein CASSLTLGREYTEAFF.

The rearrangement uses TRBV28 and TRBJ1-1, with D uncertain. From germline, CDR1 is MDHEN and CDR2 SYDVKM. V was pared by 2 bases and J by 9 bases, with 10 bases between. This CDR3 spans 12 amino acids. The chain's CDR3 is CASSLSRPQAFF. The CDR3 DNA reads as TGTGCCAGCAGTTTAAGTCGTCCGCAAGCTTTCTTT.

The gene calls are TRBV7-9 and TRBJ1-2, with TRBD1 as a possible D gene (6 bases). V lost 5 bases to trimming and J lost 3 bases, with 13 bases between them. Germline CDR1 reads SEHNR; CDR2 reads FQNEAQ (reference sequence). The CDR3 covers 14 residues. The CDR3 is CASSAQTGDYGYTF. CDR3 nucleotides: TGTGCCAGCAGCGCTCAGACAGGTGACTATGGCTACACCTTC.

The genes are TRBV11-2 and TRBJ2-1, with D perhaps TRBD1 (8 bases). Trimming took 4 bases from V and 0 from J, leaving 16 bases between them. Germline values: CDR1 SGHAT, CDR2 FQNNGV. The CDR3 length is 17 residues. The CDR3 reads CASSSVGGTGSYNEQFF. The CDR3 DNA follows: TGTGCCAGCAGCTCGGTGGGGGGGACAGGCTCCTACAATGAGCAGTTCTTC.

The chain combines TRBV18 with TRBJ1-2; D gene unclear. The V gene lost 6 bases and the J gene lost 9 bases, with 8 bases spanning the gap. Germline CDR1 reads KGHSH; CDR2 reads LQKENI. The CDR3 loop spans 10 amino acids. As DNA, the CDR3 is TGTGCCAGCTCGTCCGGACGCTACACCTTC. Its protein is CASSSGRYTF.

This chain links TRBV10-1 with TRBJ2-7; 7 bases agree with TRBD1. Trimming removed 2 bases from V and 6 bases from J; junction bases left unmatched: 16. CDR1 and CDR2 from the germline V gene are WNHNN and SYGVQD (reference sequence). The CDR3 spans 17 residues. Here the CDR3 reads CASSETLRKGGKGEQYF. Here the CDR3 DNA reads TGCGCCAGCAGTGAGACACTTCGAAAAGGGGGCAAGGGCGAGCAGTACTTC.

V gene TRBV7-9 combines with J gene TRBJ2-5; 7 bases agree with TRBD1. Germline trimming cut 5 bases from V and 9 bases from J; bases unmatched to any gene: 12. The CDR3 consists of 14 residues. In germline, CDR1 is SEHNR, CDR2 FQNEAQ (reference sequence). CDR3 region: CASSPGGPFGAQYF. CDR3 DNA: TGTGCCAGCAGCCCAGGGGGACCATTTGGCGCCCAGTACTTC.

This chain links TRBV12-5 with TRBJ1-2, with D maybe TRBD1 (5 bases). CDR1 is LGHNT, CDR2 FRNRAP, per germline. The CDR3 has 15 residues. Trimming took off 3 bases at V and 7 bases at J, with 18 bases between the two ends. CDR3 region: CASGFAAKGSGGYTF. CDR3 nucleotides: TGTGCTAGTGGTTTTGCCGCAAAGGGGAGCGGTGGCTACACCTTC. The full variable domain, its missing parts supplied by reference TRBV12-5 and TRBJ1-2, is DARVTQTPRHKVTEMGQEVTMRCQPILGHNTVFWYRQTMMQGLELLAYFRNRAPLDDSGMPKDRFSAEMPDATLATLKIQPSEPRDSAVYFCASGFAAKGSGGYTFGSGTRLTVV.

At least ten counts were recorded for this clone. The chain carries TRBV4-1 and TRBJ1-2; D is uncertain. The CDR3 sequence is 14 residues long. V dropped 0 bases and J dropped 8 bases, with 13 bases sitting between them. Germline lookup yields CDR1 MGHRA and CDR2 YSYEKL. DNA of the CDR3: TGCGCCAGCAGCCAAGACCGGGTGGTTAGGGGCTACACCTTC. The encoded protein is CASSQDRVVRGYTF.

The genes are TRBV13 and TRBJ2-1; 13 nucleotides align to TRBD2. J gave up 6 bases and V 2 bases, and 4 bases lay outside the gene matches. The V gene's germline CDR1 is PRHDT and CDR2 FYEKMQ (reference sequence). This CDR3 has 16 residues. The CDR3 here is CASSLIGTSGVNEQFF. In nucleotides, the CDR3 is TGTGCCAGCAGCTTAATAGGGACTAGCGGGGTCAATGAGCAGTTCTTC.

The chain couples TRBV11-3 to TRBJ1-6, with D perhaps matching TRBD1 (5 bases). Germline V gene lookup returns CDR1 SGHNT and CDR2 YENEEA. The length of the CDR3 is 17 residues. V shed 1 base and J shed 0 bases, with 10 bases lying between them. CDR3 DNA: TGTGCCAGCAGCTTAGGGGGGACGAGCTCCTATAATTCACCCCTCCACTTT. This codes for CASSLGGTSSYNSPLHF.

The CDR3 is CASSPGLAESYEQYF. Written as DNA, the CDR3 is TGTGCCAGCAGCCCCGGACTAGCGGAGTCCTACGAGCAGTACTTC. V usage is TRBV9 and J usage is TRBJ2-7, with 10 positions matching TRBD2. Germline-derived CDR1 and CDR2 are SGDLS and YYNGEE. Trimming removed 4 bases from V and 1 base from J; junction bases left unmatched: 5. The CDR3 totals 15 residues.

The genes are TRBV5-1 and TRBJ1-4, with 9 bases matching TRBD1. The CDR3 covers 14 residues. Germline assignment: CDR1 SGHRS and CDR2 YFSETQ. J was trimmed by 1 base and V by 7 bases; bases with no gene match: 2. CDR3 sequence reads: CASGTGRTNEKLFF. In DNA, the CDR3 is TGCGCCAGCGGGACAGGGCGAACTAATGAAAAACTGTTTTTT.

The table lists this clone with a few counts. The CDR3 is CSARFRDEQYF. The CDR3 DNA follows: TGCAGTGCTAGATTTCGGGACGAGCAGTACTTC. The chain joins TRBV20-1 to TRBJ2-7; no definite D call. The V and J ends lost 2 bases and 5 bases respectively, with 7 bases between them. CDR3 length: 11 residues. Germline lookup yields CDR1 DFQATT and CDR2 SNEGSKA (reference sequence).

This chain uses TRBV6-1 with TRBJ2-2; maybe TRBD2 (6 bases). CDR3 size: 15 residues. Between the trimmed V and J ends, which lost 8 bases and 0 bases, there was a span of 13 bases. Germline values: CDR1 MNHNS, CDR2 SASEGT. The CDR3 DNA sequence: TGTGCCAGCCTGAGGGGAGGCGCGAACACCGGGGAGCTGTTTTTT. This translates into CASLRGGANTGELFF.

The chain recombines TRBV27 with TRBJ2-3, with D perhaps TRBD2 (6 bases). From germline, CDR1 is MNHEY and CDR2 SMNVEV (reference sequence). The V end lost 6 bases, the J end lost 3 bases, and 10 bases lay between the germline ends. The CDR3 runs to 13 residues. The CDR3 here is CASRGGKTDTQYF. DNA for the CDR3: TGTGCCAGCAGGGGAGGAAAGACAGATACGCAGTATTTT.

The V gene is TRBV20-1, the J gene TRBJ1-1; D not resolved. This CDR3 is built from 10 residues. Trimming pared 3 bases from V and 3 bases from J, leaving 2 bases between. Germline lookup yields CDR1 DFQATT and CDR2 SNEGSKA (reference sequence). CDR3 in DNA: TGCAGTGCTAGGTACACTGAAGCTTTCTTT. This sequence encodes CSARYTEAFF.

The chain joins TRBV6-1 to TRBJ1-1, with D possibly matching TRBD1 (5 bases). Germline V gene lookup returns CDR1 MNHNS and CDR2 SASEGT. V lost 6 bases and J lost 4, with 12 bases in between. The CDR3 has 13 residues. The CDR3 reads CASRQERGTEAFF. CDR3 DNA sequence: TGTGCCAGCAGACAGGAGAGGGGCACTGAAGCTTTCTTT.

The V call is TRBV7-9, the J call TRBJ2-3; D is perhaps TRBD1 or TRBD2 (6 bases each). This CDR3 region has 16 residues. Germline V CDR1 and CDR2: SEHNR, FQNEAQ (reference sequence). With 5 bases removed from V and 1 base from J, the gap between germline ends came to 16 bases. The CDR3 DNA reads TGTGCCAGCAGCCGCCTAGGGGGGCCTGGCACAGATACGCAGTATTTT. It encodes CASSRLGGPGTDTQYF.

Of note for this clone: Other nucleotide sequences from this sample produce the same CDR3. The genes are TRBV18 and TRBJ2-5; the D is unclear. With 3 bases removed from V and 0 bases from J, the gap between germline ends came to 5 bases. The CDR3 length is 13 residues. CDR1 is KGHSH and CDR2 is LQKENI in the germline V gene. CDR3: CASSPQYQETQYF. CDR3 in DNA: TGTGCCAGCTCACCCCAGTACCAAGAGACCCAGTACTTC.

The chain uses TRBV19 and TRBJ1-6; no clear D gene. There are 15 residues in the CDR3. V lost 7 bases, J lost 6 bases, and 16 bases lay in between. In germline, CDR1 is LNHDA, CDR2 SQIVND (reference sequence). The CDR3 loop reads CASTNPAAINSPLHF. The CDR3 nucleotides are TGTGCCAGTACCAACCCGGCAGCGATTAATTCACCCCTCCACTTT.

The chain carries TRBV10-3 and TRBJ2-7, with 8 positions matching TRBD1. This CDR3 spans 14 amino acids. V lost 5 bases to trimming and J lost 3 bases; unmatched junction nucleotides: 6. CDR1 ENHRY and CDR2 SYGVKD come from the germline V gene. This CDR3 is CAISKDREDYEQYF. Written as DNA, the CDR3 is TGTGCCATCAGTAAGGACAGGGAGGACTACGAGCAGTACTTC.

The genes are TRBV30 and TRBJ2-1; weak D call: TRBD1 (6 bases). This CDR3 has 16 amino acids. The germline V gene encodes CDR1 GTSNPN and CDR2 SVGIG (reference sequence). V lost 2 bases, J lost 7 bases, and 21 bases lay in between. The CDR3 DNA follows: TGTGCCTGGAGTTTATATGACAGGCGAGGGGCTAATGAGCAGTTCTTC. Amino acid sequence: CAWSLYDRRGANEQFF.

V and J are TRBV18 and TRBJ2-5; 7 nucleotides match TRBD2. Germline CDR1 is KGHSH and CDR2 is LQKENI. The CDR3 has 17 residues. With V trimmed by 4 bases and J by 2 bases, 13 bases remained unmatched. The CDR3 sequence is CASSRNPGTTSQETQYF. CDR3 DNA sequence: TGTGCCAGCTCACGGAATCCCGGGACTACATCACAAGAGACCCAGTACTTC.

This chain joins TRBV5-4 and TRBJ1-6; TRBD1 matches at 7 bases. J lost 10 bases, V lost 3 bases, and 13 bases had no gene match. CDR1 SGHNT and CDR2 YYREEE come from the germline V gene (reference sequence). The CDR3 runs to 16 residues. CDR3 nucleotide sequence: TGTGCCAGCAGCTCGGCCGGACAGGCTGGTCGGTCACCCCTCCACTTT. Its protein product is CASSSAGQAGRSPLHF.

The genes are TRBV6-1 and TRBJ2-7; 10 bases match TRBD2. The CDR3 runs to 12 residues. V dropped 8 bases and J dropped 5; count of bases not matched to a gene: 3. Germline CDR1 reads MNHNS; CDR2 reads SASEGT. Here the CDR3 DNA reads TGTGCCAGCCCTAGCGGGGGCCACGAGCAGTACTTC. This encodes CASPSGGHEQYF.